This T cell receptor (beta chain) came from a study of cytomegalovirus exposure and HLA in healthy donors. The PCR made use of 60 Vbeta and 13 Jbeta primers. Sequencing was performed with immunoSEQ multiplex PCR; in TCRdb, only in-frame clones are kept and a portion is missing. Reported are tens of thousands of clones; the ten largest clones contain roughly 15%. Trimming removed 6 bases from V and 7 bases from J, with 22 bases in between. CDR1 is GTSNPN and CDR2 is SVGIG in the germline V gene (reference sequence). CDR3 length equals 15 residues. This sequence joins TRBV30 and TRBJ2-1, with D perhaps TRBD2 (7 bases). Specimen: PBMCs. This receptor was identified in a boy under 18 in good health and CMV-seronegative. As DNA, the CDR3 is TGTGCCTGCATAGTTAGGGGGAGGGCCGAAAATGAGCAGTTCTTC. Translated: CACIVRGRAENEQFF. Using reference TRBV30 and TRBJ2-1 for the parts outside the CDR3, the full variable domain is SQTIHQWPATLVQPVGSPLSLECTVEGTSNPNLYWYRQAAGRGLQLLFYSVGIGQISSEVPQNLSASRPQDRQFILSSKKLLLSDSGFYLCACIVRGRAENEQFFGPGTRLTVL.